This T cell receptor (beta chain) originates from a study of Graves' ophthalmopathy and Graves' hyperthyroidism. RNA transcripts yielded amplified TCR beta CDR3 regions. The authors performed first-round RT-PCR with HTBI primers and then a second-round multiplex PCR. TCRdb used MiXCR to reprocess the multiplex PCR reads, holding one entry per CDR3 protein. The sample consists of under 250,000 distinct CDR3 sequences, about 22% of them appearing once. V trimming: 6 bases; J trimming: 1 base; junction bases outside the gene matches: 5. Per germline, CDR1 MNHEY and CDR2 SVGAGI. The CDR3 extends over 14 amino acids. This clonotype has a count of ten or more.

The clonotype originates from a woman aged 50 to 60 with Graves' ophthalmopathy. The sample consisted of peripheral blood. The chain recombines TRBV6-5 with TRBJ2-7, with 8 bases lining up with TRBD1. CDR3 in amino acids: CASRGTGLSYEQYF. The CDR3 DNA is TGTGCCAGCAGGGGGACAGGCTTATCCTACGAGCAGTACTTC.